This TCR beta chain was sequenced during a study of OX40 agonist ivuxolimab in advanced cancers. Study-level information: Patients were dosed with the agonistic anti-OX40 (CD134) antibody ivuxolimab.

Patients with a history of autoimmune disease or on systemic immunosuppression were excluded. The assay was immunoSEQ multiplex PCR, and TCRdb's table has in-frame clones only and misses some. The sample includes about 91,000 clones, about nine tenths of them seen just once. Broader study findings: CD8+ T cells were the subset that, on average, had more expanded clones than CD4+. Researchers did not establish what antigens the expanded peripheral T cells target.

Concerning this clone itself: What it recognizes is unknown.

CDR3 length: 14 amino acids. Between the trimmed V and J ends, which lost 6 bases and 2 bases, there was a span of 12 bases. The germline gives CDR1 MNHEY, CDR2 SVGAGI. The specimen was CD4+ or CD8+ T cells sorted from blood, collected in a trial of the OX40 agonist ivuxolimab. V and J are TRBV6-5 and TRBJ2-3; a weak D match, TRBD2 (6 bases). The receptor comes from an adult with an advanced solid tumor such as melanoma, head and neck, liver or kidney cancer. The CDR3 region has the DNA TGTGCCAGCAGCCAGGGACTTATCACAGATACGCAGTATTTT. Its translation is CASSQGLITDTQYF.